This TCR beta chain appears in the sequencing data of a study of glioma-infiltrating T cells. Using RNA template, CDR3s of TCR alpha and beta were amplified with iRepertoire arm-PCR. One-step reverse transcription and amplification started from around 100-400 ng of tissue mRNA or PBMC total RNA. MiXCR, applied by TCRdb to the multiplex PCR reads, yields one record per CDR3 protein. The data show under 200,000 distinct CDR3 sequences, more than 35% seen once. A note on this clonotype: Its cognate antigen is unknown.

General study findings and limits: Above-expected tissue-blood divergence occurred in all gliomas, most in low-grade ones.

The TCR comes from a human donor with low-grade glioma or glioblastoma, undergoing nonglioma brain surgery, or in good health (not recorded which). Sequenced input: glioma tissue, nonneoplastic brain tissue, or PBMCs (not recorded which).

This CDR3 reads CSVELGWYGYTF. The CDR3 DNA is TGCAGCGTTGAACTGGGTTGGTATGGCTACACCTTC. V is TRBV29-1 and J is TRBJ1-2; no clear D gene. V was pared by 2 bases and J by 5 bases, with 9 bases between. The CDR3 is 12 residues long. Germline V gene sequence: CDR1 SQVTM, CDR2 ANQGSEA. Full variable domain (rest looked up from reference TRBV29-1 and TRBJ1-2): SAVISQKPSRDICQRGTSLTIQCQVDSQVTMMFWYRQQPGQSLTLIATANQGSEATYESGFVIDKFPISRPNLTFSTLTVSNMSPEDSSIYLCSVELGWYGYTFGSGTRLTVV.